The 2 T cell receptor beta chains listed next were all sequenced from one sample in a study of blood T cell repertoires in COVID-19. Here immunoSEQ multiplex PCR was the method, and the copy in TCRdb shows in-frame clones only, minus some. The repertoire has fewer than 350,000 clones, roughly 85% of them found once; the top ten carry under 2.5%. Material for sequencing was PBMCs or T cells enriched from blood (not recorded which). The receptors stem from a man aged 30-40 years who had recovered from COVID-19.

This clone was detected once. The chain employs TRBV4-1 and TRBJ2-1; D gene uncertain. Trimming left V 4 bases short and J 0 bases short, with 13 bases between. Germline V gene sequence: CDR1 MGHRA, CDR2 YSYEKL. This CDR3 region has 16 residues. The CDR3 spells CASSRKSDLSYNEQFF. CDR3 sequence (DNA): TGCGCCAGCAGCCGAAAATCAGATCTCTCCTACAATGAGCAGTTCTTC.

Written as DNA, the CDR3 is TGTGCCAGCAGTTACTCTAGGGACACTAACTATGGCTACACCTTC. As protein: CASSYSRDTNYGYTF. The J gene is TRBJ1-2, the V gene TRBV6-5; D is possibly TRBD1 (6 bases). CDR1 and CDR2 (germline): MNHEY, SVGAGI. The V gene lost 0 bases and the J gene lost 0 bases, with 8 bases spanning the gap. This CDR3 spans 15 amino acids.